The present TCR beta chain was sequenced within a study of PD-1 blockade in classical Hodgkin lymphoma. Concerning this clone itself: Its antigen remains unidentified.

V lost 4 bases to trimming and J lost 1 base, with 7 bases between them. Germline assignment: CDR1 MNHNS and CDR2 SASEGT. CDR3 length: 13 residues. The time point denotes: newly diagnosed, previously untreated cHL patient sample. Notes on the study in general: Factors driving the repertoire differences, possibly disease activity or prior therapy, remain undefined. As was reported, newly diagnosed patients showed lower baseline TCR diversity than healthy donors did.

Generated by immunoSEQ multiplex PCR, the TCRdb table keeps only in-frame clones and is missing some. The sample holds some 31,000 clones, roughly 94% seen once. This receptor was obtained from a human donor with classical Hodgkin lymphoma. V and J are TRBV6-1 and TRBJ1-1; no clear D gene. The sample was peripheral blood mononuclear cells (PBMCs). The chain's CDR3 is CASSGRENTEAFF. The CDR3 region has the DNA TGTGCCAGCAGTGGGAGAGAGAACACTGAAGCTTTCTTT.